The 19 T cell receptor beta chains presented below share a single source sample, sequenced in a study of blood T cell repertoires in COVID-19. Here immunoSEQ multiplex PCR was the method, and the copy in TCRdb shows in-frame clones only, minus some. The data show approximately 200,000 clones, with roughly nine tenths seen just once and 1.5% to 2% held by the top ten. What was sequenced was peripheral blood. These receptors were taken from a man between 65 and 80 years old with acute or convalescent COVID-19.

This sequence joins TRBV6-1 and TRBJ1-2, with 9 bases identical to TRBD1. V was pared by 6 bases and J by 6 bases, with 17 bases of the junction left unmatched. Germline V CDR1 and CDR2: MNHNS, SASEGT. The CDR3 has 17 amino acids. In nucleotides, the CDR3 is TGTGCCAGCAGGGAAAGTCCGGGACAGGGCCAACGGGATGGCTACACCTTC. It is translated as CASRESPGQGQRDGYTF.

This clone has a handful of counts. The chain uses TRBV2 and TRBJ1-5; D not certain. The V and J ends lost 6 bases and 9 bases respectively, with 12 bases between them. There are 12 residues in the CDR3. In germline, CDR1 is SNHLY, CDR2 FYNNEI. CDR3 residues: CASRDLIRPQHF. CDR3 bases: TGTGCCAGCAGGGACTTAATCAGGCCCCAGCATTTT.

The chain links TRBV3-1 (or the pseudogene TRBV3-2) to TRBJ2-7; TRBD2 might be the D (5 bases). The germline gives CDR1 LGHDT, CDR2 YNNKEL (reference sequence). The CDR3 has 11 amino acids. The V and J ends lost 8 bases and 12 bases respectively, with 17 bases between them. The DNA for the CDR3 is TGTGCCAGCGGAGTACTGGGAGATCTGTACTTC. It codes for CASGVLGDLYF.

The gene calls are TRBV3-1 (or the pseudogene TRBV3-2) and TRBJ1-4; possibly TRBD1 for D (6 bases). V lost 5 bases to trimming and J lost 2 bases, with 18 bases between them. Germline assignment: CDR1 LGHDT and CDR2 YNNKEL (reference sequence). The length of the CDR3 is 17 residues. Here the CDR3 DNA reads TGTGCCAGCAGCGCAAGCCAGAACAGGGTGACTAATGAAAAACTGTTTTTT. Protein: CASSASQNRVTNEKLFF.

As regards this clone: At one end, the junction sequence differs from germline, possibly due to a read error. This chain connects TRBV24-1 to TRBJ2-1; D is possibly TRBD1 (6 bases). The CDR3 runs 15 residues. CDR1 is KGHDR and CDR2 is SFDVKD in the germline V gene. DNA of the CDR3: TGTGCCACCAGTGATTTGGGGGACACCTATAATGAGCAGTTCTTC. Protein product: CATSDLGDTYNEQFF.

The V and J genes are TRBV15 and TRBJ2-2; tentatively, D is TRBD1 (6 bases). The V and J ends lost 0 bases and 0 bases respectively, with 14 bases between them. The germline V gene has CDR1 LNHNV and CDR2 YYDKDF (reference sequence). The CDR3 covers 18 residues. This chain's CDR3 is CATSRDLGAGANTGELFF. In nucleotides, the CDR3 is TGTGCCACCAGCAGAGATTTGGGGGCAGGTGCGAACACCGGGGAGCTGTTTTTT.

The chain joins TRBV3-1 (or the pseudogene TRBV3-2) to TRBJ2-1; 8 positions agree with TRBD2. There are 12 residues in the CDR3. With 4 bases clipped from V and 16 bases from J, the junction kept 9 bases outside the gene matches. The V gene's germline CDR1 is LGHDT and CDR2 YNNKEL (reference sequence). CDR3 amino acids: CASSLPGTRNFF. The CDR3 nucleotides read TGTGCCAGCAGCCTGCCCGGGACTAGGAATTTCTTC.

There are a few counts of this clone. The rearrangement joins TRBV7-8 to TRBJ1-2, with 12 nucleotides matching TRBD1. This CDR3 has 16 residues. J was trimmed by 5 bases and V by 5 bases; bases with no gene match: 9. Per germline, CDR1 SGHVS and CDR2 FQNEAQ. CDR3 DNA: TGTGCCAGCAGCCAGGGGACAGGGGGCGAGGGTTATGGCTACACCTTC. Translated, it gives CASSQGTGGEGYGYTF.

The DNA of the CDR3 is TGTGCCAGCAGCTTAAAAACCAGGCCGAACACTGAAGCTTTCTTT. The encoded protein is CASSLKTRPNTEAFF. The chain carries TRBV11-3 and TRBJ1-1; no clear D. The CDR3 length is 15 residues. Per the germline V gene, CDR1 is SGHNT and CDR2 is YENEEA. V was clipped by 2 bases and J by 1 base, with 11 bases between them.

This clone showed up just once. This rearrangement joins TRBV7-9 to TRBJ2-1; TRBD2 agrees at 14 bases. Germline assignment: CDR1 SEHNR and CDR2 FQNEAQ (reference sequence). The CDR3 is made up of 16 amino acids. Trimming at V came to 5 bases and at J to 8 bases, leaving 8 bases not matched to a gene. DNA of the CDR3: TGTGCCAGCAGCACTGGGACTAGCGGGAGTGGGGATGAGCAGTTCTTC. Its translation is CASSTGTSGSGDEQFF.

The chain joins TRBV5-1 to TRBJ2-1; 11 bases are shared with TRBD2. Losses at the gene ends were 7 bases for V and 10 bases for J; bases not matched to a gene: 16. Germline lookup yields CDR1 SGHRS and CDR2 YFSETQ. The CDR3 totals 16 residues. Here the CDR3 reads CASQGGTSGSLREQFF. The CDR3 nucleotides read TGCGCCAGCCAGGGGGGGACTAGCGGTAGTCTGAGGGAGCAGTTCTTC.

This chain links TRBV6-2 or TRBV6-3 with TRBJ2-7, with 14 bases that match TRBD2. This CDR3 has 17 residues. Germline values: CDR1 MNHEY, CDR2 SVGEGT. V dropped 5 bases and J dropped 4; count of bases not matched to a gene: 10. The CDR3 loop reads CASSARPGLAGEYEQYF. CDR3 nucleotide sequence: TGTGCCAGCAGTGCTCGACCGGGACTAGCGGGGGAATACGAGCAGTACTTC.

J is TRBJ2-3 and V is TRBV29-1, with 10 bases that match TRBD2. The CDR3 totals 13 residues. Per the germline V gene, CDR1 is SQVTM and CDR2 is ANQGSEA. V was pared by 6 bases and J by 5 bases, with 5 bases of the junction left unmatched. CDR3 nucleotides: TGCAGCGTCGGATTAGCGGGAGGAGATACGCAGTATTTT. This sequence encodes CSVGLAGGDTQYF.

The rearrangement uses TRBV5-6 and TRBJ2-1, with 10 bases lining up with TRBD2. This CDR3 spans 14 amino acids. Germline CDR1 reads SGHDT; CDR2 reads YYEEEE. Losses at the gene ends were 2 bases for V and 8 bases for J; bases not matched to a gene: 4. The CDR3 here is CASSFSGREDEQFF. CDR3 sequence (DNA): TGTGCCAGCAGCTTCAGCGGGAGGGAGGATGAGCAGTTCTTC.

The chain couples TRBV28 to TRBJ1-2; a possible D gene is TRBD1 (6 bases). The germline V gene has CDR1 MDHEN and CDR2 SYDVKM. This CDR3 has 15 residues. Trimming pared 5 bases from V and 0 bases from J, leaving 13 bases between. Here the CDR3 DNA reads TGTGCCAGCAGTCCGGGACAAAGAGCTAACTATGGCTACACCTTC. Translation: CASSPGQRANYGYTF.

The CDR3 sequence is CASSEQGIDGGYTF. In DNA form, the CDR3 reads TGCGCCAGCAGCGAACAGGGAATTGACGGGGGCTACACCTTC. The chain couples TRBV5-1 to TRBJ1-2; the D gene is possibly TRBD1 (6 bases). Germline V gives CDR1 SGHRS, CDR2 YFSETQ. Trimming shortened V by 4 bases and J by 8 bases, and 18 bases separated the two germline ends. The CDR3 spans 14 residues.

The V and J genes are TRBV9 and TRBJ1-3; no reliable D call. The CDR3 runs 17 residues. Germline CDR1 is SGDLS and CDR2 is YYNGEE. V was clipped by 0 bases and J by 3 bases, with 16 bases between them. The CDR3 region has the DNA TGTGCCAGCAGCGTAGTTGAGAGAATCGCCTTTGGAAACACCATATATTTT. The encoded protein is CASSVVERIAFGNTIYF. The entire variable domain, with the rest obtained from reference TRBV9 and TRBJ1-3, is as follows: DSGVTQTPKHLITATGQRVTLRCSPRSGDLSVYWYQQSLDQGLQFLIQYYNGEERAKGNILERFSAQQFPDLHSELNLSSLELGDSALYFCASSVVERIAFGNTIYFGEGSWLTVV.

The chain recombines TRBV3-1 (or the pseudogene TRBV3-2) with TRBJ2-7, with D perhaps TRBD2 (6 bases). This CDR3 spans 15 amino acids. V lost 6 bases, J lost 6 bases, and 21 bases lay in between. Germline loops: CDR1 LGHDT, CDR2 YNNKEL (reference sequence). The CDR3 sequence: CASSHSRRSSGEQYF. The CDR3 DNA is TGTGCCAGCAGTCATAGCCGGAGAAGTAGCGGCGAGCAGTACTTC.

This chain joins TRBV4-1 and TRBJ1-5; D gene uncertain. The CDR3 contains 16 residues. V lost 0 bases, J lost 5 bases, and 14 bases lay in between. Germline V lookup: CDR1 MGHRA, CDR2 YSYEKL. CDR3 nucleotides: TGCGCCAGCAGCCAAGATCTGGCAGGTTCATATCAGCCCCAGCATTTT. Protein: CASSQDLAGSYQPQHF.